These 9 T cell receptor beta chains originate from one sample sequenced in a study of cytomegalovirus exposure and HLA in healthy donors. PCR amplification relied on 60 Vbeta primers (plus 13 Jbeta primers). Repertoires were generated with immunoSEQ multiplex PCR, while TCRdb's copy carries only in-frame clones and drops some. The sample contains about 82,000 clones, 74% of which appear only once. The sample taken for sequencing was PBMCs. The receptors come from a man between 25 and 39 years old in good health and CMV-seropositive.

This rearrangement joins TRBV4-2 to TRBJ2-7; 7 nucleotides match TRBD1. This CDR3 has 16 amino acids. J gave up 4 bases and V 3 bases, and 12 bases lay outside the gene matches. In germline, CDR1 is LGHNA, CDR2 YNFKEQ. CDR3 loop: CASSQKFGTASYEQYF. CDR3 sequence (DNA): TGTGCCAGCAGCCAGAAGTTTGGGACAGCGAGTTACGAGCAGTACTTC.

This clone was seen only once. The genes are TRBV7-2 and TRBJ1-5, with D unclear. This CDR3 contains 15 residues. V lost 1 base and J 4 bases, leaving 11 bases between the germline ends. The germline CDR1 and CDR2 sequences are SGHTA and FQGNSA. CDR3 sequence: CASSLDAGPNQPQHF. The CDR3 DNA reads TGTGCCAGCAGCTTAGATGCGGGCCCTAATCAGCCCCAGCATTTT. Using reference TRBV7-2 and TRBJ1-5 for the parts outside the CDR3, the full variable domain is GAGVSQSPSNKVTEKGKDVELRCDPISGHTALYWYRQSLGQGLEFLIYFQGNSAPDKSGLPSDRFSAERTGGSVSTLTIQRTQQEDSAVYLCASSLDAGPNQPQHFGDGTRLSIL.

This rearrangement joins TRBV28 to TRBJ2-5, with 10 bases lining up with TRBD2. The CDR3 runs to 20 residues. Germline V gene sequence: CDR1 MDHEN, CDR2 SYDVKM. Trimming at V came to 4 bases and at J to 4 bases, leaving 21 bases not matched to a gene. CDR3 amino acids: CASSSPSSSGRAVRGETQYF. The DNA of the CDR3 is TGTGCCAGCAGTTCCCCCTCTTCGAGCGGGAGGGCCGTACGGGGAGAGACCCAGTACTTC.

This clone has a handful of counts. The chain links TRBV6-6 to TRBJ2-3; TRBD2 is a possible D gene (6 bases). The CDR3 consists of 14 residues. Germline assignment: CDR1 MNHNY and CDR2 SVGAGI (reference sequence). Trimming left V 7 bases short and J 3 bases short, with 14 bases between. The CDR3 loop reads CASTLGSGTDTQYF. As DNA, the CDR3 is TGTGCCAGCACCCTCGGGAGTGGGACAGATACGCAGTATTTT.

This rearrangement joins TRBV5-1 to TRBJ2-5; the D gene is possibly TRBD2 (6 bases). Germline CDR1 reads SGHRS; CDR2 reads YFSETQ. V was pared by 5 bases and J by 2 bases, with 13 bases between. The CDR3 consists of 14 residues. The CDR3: CASRPDYQQETQYF. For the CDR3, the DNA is TGCGCCAGCAGACCGGACTACCAACAAGAGACCCAGTACTTC.

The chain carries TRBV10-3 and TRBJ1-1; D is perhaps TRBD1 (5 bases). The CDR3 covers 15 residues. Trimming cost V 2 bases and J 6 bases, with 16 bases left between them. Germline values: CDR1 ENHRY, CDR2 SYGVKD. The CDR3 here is CAISENLGDSSEAFF. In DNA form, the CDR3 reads TGTGCCATCAGTGAGAATTTAGGGGATTCCTCTGAAGCTTTCTTT.

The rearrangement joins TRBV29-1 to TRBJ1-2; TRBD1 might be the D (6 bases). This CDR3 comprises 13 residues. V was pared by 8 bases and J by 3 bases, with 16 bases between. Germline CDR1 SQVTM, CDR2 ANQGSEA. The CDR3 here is CSFQGGLDYGYTF. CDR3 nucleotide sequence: TGCAGCTTTCAAGGGGGGCTGGACTATGGCTACACCTTC.

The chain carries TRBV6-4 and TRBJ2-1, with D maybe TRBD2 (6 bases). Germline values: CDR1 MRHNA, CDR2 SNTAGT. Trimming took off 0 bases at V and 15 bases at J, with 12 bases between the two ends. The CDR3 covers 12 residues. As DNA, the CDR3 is TGTGCCAGCAGTGACTCGGGGGGAGTAAGGTTCTTC. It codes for CASSDSGGVRFF.

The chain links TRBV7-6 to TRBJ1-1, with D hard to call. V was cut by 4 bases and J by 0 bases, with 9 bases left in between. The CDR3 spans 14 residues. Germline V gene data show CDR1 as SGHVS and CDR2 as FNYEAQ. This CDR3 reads CASSSRGVNTEAFF. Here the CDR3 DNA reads TGTGCCAGCAGCTCCCGAGGAGTGAACACTGAAGCTTTCTTT.